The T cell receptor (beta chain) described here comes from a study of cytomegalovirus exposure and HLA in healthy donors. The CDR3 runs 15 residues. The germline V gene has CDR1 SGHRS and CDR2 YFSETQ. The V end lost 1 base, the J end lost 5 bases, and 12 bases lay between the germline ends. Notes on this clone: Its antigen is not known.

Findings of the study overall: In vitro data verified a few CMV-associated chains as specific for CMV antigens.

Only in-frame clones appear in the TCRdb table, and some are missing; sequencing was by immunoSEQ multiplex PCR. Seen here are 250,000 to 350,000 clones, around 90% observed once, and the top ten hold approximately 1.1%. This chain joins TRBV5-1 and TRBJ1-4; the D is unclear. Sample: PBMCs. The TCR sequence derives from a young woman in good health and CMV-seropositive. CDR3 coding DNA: TGCGCCAGCAGCTTGCGTGGTGTTGAAAATGAAAAACTGTTTTTT. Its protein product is CASSLRGVENEKLFF. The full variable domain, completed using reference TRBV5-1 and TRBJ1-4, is KAGVTQTPRYLIKTRGQQVTLSCSPISGHRSVSWYQQTPGQGLQFLFEYFSETQRNKGNFPGRFSGRQFSNSRSEMNVSTLELGDSALYLCASSLRGVENEKLFFGSGTQLSVL.